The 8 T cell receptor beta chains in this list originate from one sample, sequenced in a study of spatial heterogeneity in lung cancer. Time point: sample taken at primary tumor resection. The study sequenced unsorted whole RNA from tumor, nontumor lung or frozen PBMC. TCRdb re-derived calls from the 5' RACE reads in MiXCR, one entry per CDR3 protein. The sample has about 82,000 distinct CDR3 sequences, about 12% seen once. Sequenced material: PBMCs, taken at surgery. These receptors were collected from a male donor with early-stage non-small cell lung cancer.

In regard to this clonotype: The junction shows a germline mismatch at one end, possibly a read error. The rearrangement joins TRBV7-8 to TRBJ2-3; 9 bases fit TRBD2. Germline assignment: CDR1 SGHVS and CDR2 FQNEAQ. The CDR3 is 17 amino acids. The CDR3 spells CASSLLASGIGEDTRYF. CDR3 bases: TGTGCCAGCAGCTTACTCGCTAGCGGGATTGGTGAAGATACGCGGTATTTT. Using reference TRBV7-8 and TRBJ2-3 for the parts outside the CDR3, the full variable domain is GAGVSQSPRYKVAKRGQDVALRCDPISGHVSLFWYQQALGQGPEFLTYFQNEAQLDKSGLPSDRFFAERPEGSVSTLKIQRTQQEDSAVYLCASSLLASGIGEDTRYFGPGTRLTVL.

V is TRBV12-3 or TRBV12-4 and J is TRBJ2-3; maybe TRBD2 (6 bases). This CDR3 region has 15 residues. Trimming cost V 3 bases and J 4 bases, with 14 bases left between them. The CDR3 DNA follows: TGTGCCAGCAGTTTTTTAGGGACTCCTTCAGATACGCAGTATTTT. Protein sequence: CASSFLGTPSDTQYF.

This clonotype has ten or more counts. DNA of the CDR3: TGTGCCTGGAGTGGAGCTGACAGGGGCGAGGGAAAAAACACTGAAGCTTTCTTT. Residues: CAWSGADRGEGKNTEAFF. The chain combines TRBV30 with TRBJ1-1; 8 bases agree with TRBD1. From germline, CDR1 is GTSNPN and CDR2 SVGIG (reference sequence). CDR3 size: 18 residues. Losses at the gene ends were 1 base for V and 2 bases for J; bases not matched to a gene: 15.

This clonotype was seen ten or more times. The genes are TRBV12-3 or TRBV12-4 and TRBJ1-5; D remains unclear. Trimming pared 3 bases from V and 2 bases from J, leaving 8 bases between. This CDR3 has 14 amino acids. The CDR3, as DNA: TGTGCCAGCAGTTTTATGTCGGGCAATCAGCCCCAGCATTTT. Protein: CASSFMSGNQPQHF.

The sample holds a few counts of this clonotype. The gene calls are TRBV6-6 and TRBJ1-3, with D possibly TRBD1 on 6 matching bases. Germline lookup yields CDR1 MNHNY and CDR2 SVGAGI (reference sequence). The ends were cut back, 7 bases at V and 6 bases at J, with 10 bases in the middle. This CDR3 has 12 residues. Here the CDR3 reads CASNGGENTIYF. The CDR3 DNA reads TGTGCCAGCAACGGGGGCGAAAACACCATATATTTT.

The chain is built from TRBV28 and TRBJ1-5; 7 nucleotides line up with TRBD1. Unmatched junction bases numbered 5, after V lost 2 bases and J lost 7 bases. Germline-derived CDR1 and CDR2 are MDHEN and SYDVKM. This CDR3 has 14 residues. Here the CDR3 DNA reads TGTGCCAGCAGTTTAACAGGGGCGGAACAGCCCCAGCATTTT. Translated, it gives CASSLTGAEQPQHF.

The CDR3: CASSLAGVAGRNEQFF. The CDR3 nucleotides read TGCGCCAGCAGCTTGGCCGGGGTAGCGGGACGGAATGAGCAGTTCTTC. V is TRBV5-1 and J is TRBJ2-1; 8 positions match TRBD2. V shed 0 bases, J shed 7 bases, and the junction held 9 bases outside the gene matches. CDR1 is SGHRS and CDR2 is YFSETQ in the germline V gene. The CDR3 contains 16 residues.

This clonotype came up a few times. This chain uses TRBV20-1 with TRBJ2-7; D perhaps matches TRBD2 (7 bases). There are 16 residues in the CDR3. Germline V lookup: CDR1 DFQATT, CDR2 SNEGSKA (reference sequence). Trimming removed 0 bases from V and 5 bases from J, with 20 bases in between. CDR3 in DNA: TGCAGTGCTAGAGATAGGGGGGGGACGGTGTCCGACGAGCAGTACTTC. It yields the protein CSARDRGGTVSDEQYF.